The clone carrying this T cell receptor beta chain has a count of ten or more. Its antigen is as yet unknown. The sample originates from a study of naive and memory T cell subsets. The beta constant-region primer was an equimolar mix of two oligonucleotides covering TRBC1 and TRBC2. Ligated cDNA was amplified by four rounds of PCR with nested alpha and beta constant-region primers and SP2. TCRdb analysed the UMI-ligation and nested PCR reads with MiXCR anew, one entry per CDR3 protein. This table has about 150,000 distinct CDR3 sequences, 20% to 25% appearing once. The CDR3 sequence is 14 residues long. V shed 6 bases and J shed 7 bases, with 16 bases lying between them. CDR1 and CDR2 (germline): MNHNY, SVGAGI (reference sequence). Findings and limits, study-wide: A few larger clonotypes appeared in naive repertoires, especially CD8, possibly memory cells re-expressing CD45RA.

Sequences were obtained from naive CD4+ T cells from blood. This sequence originates from a human donor in good health. This sequence joins TRBV6-6 and TRBJ1-5; D is uncertain. The CDR3 reads CASSRTGGGQPQHF. Here the CDR3 DNA reads TGTGCCAGCAGCCGGACGGGTGGAGGACAGCCCCAGCATTTT.